There are a few counts of the clone carrying this TCR beta chain. Germline V gene sequence: CDR1 SGHTA, CDR2 FQGNSA. V was pared by 5 bases and J by 6 bases, with 13 bases between. The CDR3 is 13 amino acids. The source of the sample is a study of blood T cells in healthy people across ages. Next came a second PCR, run for about 7 to 12 cycles, which used a sample-barcoded 5' primer along with a J-beta primer mix. In TCRdb, the 5' RACE reads were re-called with MiXCR into one record per CDR3 protein. The profile shows hundreds of thousands of distinct CDR3 sequences, 49% of them singletons. The TCR was taken from a woman aged 55 to 70 in good health. The J gene is TRBJ2-5, the V gene TRBV7-2; a possible D gene is TRBD2 (5 bases). The specimen sequenced was blood. The CDR3 loop is CASSTDFTKTQYF. Written as DNA, the CDR3 is TGTGCCAGCAGCACGGACTTTACTAAGACCCAGTACTTC.